The rows below give T cell receptor beta chains drawn from one sample of a study of cytomegalovirus exposure and HLA in healthy donors. Sequencing was performed with immunoSEQ multiplex PCR; in TCRdb, only in-frame clones are kept and a portion is missing. Counted here are about 89,000 clones, 64% occurring once; the ten biggest clones make up 2.3%. The sequenced sample was PBMCs. These receptors all come from a human donor in good health. CDR3s include the opening cysteine and the closing phenylalanine or tryptophan. Fields, in order: D gene, V gene, clone size, CDR3 protein. D genes are given only for firm matches. Not every row has a clone size; where given, it reads once, few, many or a size class.

>TRBD1|TRBV7-2|NA
CASSPQPRGTGELFF
>TRBD2|TRBV11-2|NA
CASSLDAASGRYEQYF
>NA|TRBV18|NA
CASSPPGTLFATGELFF
>TRBD2|TRBV7-9|few
CASSLGVAGPYNEQFF
>TRBD2|TRBV19|NA
CASSIVPLGAGLAYEQYF
>TRBD1|TRBV18|NA
CASSLRPPTGQETQYF
>NA|TRBV5-5|NA
CASSLERGPYNEQFF
>NA|TRBV7-9|medium-sized
CASSPTGYEQYF
>NA|TRBV5-1|NA
CASNESPTSTDTQYF
>NA|TRBV19|NA
CASSRYATSSYNEQFF
>TRBD1|TRBV28|NA
CASTSPHTGQGTTGELFF
>NA|TRBV25-1|NA
CASGGGINYGYTF
>NA|TRBV6-6|once
CASSRLHGLAPLHF
>NA|TRBV11-2|NA
CASSLSRRSSGNTIYF
>TRBD2|TRBV11-2|NA
CASSPSSGGSTDTQYF
>TRBD1|TRBV15|NA
CATSGMTGINHEQYF
>TRBD1|TRBV29-1|NA
CSVLRRGTGGSDYGYTF
>NA|TRBV11-3|NA
CASSLGAVNNEQFF
>TRBD1|TRBV2|NA
CASSRDRGSNEQFF
>NA|TRBV6-1|NA
CASSEVWGSGNTNYGYTF
>TRBD2|TRBV18|NA
CASSPGTSGGDIQYF
>TRBD1|TRBV7-9|NA
CASSFRTGASYEQYF
>NA|TRBV11-3|NA
CASSWDSVTDTQYF
>NA|TRBV2|few
CASSGSSRTDTQYF
>TRBD1|TRBV5-5|NA
CASSQIQGASYGYTF
>NA|TRBV4-3|NA
CASSQVGGHEKLFF
>TRBD1|TRBV4-2|few
CASSRPGTAYGYTF
>NA|TRBV6-1|NA
CASSPLRVGGSGYTF
>TRBD1|TRBV28|few
CASSSTGELPEAFF